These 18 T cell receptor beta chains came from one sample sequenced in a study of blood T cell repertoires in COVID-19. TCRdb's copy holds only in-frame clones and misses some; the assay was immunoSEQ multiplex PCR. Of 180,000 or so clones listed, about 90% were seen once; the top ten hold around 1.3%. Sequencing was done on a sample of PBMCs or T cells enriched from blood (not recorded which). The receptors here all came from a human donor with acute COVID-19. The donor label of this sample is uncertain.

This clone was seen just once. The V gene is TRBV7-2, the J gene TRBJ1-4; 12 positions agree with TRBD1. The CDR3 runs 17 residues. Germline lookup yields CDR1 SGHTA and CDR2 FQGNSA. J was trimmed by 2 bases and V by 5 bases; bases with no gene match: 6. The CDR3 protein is CASSRGQGARTNEKLFF. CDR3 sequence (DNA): TGTGCCAGCAGCCGGGGACAGGGGGCACGCACTAATGAAAAACTGTTTTTT. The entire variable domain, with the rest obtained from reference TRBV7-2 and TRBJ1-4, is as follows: GAGVSQSPSNKVTEKGKDVELRCDPISGHTALYWYRQSLGQGLEFLIYFQGNSAPDKSGLPSDRFSAERTGGSVSTLTIQRTQQEDSAVYLCASSRGQGARTNEKLFFGSGTQLSVL.

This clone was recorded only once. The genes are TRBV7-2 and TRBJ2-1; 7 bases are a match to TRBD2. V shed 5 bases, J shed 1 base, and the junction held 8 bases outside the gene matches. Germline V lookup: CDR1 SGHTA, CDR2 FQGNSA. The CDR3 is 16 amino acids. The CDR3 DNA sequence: TGTGCCAGCAGCCCTCGAGCGGGAACGTCCTACAATGAGCAGTTCTTC. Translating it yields CASSPRAGTSYNEQFF.

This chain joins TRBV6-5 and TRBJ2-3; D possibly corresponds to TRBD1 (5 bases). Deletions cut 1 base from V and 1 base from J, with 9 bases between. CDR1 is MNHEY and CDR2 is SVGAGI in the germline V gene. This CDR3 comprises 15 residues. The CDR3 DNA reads TGTGCCAGCAGTTACTTTGCCAGGGGCACAGATACGCAGTATTTT. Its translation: CASSYFARGTDTQYF.

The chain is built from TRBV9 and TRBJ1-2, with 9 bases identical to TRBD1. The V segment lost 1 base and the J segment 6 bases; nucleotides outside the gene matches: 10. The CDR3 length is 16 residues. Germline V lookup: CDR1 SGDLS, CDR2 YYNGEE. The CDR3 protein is CASSVRGTGGLDGYTF. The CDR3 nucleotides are TGTGCCAGCAGCGTACGGGGAACAGGGGGCTTAGATGGCTACACCTTC.

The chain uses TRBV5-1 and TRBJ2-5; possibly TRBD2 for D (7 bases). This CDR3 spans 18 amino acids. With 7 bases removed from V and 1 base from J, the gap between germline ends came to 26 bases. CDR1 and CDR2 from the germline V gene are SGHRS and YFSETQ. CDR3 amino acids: CASGQGWDYLLAQETQYF. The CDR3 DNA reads TGCGCCAGCGGCCAGGGGTGGGACTACCTCTTGGCCCAAGAGACCCAGTACTTC.

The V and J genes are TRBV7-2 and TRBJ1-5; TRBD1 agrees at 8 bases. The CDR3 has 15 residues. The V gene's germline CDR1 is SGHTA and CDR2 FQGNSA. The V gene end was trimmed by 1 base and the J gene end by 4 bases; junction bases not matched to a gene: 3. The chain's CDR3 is CASSLEDRVNQPQHF. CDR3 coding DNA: TGTGCCAGCAGCTTAGAGGACAGGGTGAATCAGCCCCAGCATTTT.

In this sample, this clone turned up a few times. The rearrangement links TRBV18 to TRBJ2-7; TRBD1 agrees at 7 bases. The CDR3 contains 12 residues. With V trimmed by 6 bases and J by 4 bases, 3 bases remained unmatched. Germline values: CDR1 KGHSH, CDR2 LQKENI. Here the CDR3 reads CASSGTDYEQYF. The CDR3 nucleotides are TGTGCCAGCTCCGGGACAGATTACGAGCAGTACTTC.

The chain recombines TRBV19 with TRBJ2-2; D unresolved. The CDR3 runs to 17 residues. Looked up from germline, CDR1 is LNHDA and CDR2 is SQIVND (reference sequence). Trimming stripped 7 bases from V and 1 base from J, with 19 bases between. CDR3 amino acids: CASTPVLVAGNTGELFF. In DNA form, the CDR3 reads TGTGCCAGTACCCCAGTCCTCGTGGCAGGGAACACCGGGGAGCTGTTTTTT.

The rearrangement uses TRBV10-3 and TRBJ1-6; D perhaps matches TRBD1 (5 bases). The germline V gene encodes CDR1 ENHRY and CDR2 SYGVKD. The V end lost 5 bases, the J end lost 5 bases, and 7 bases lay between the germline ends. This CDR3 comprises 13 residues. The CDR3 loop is CAISQGDNSPLHF. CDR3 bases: TGTGCCATCAGTCAGGGCGATAATTCACCCCTCCACTTT.

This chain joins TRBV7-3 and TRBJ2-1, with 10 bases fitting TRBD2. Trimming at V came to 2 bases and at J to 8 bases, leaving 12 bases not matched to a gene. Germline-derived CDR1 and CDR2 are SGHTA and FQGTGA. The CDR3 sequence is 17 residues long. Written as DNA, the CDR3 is TGTGCCAGCAGCTTAGTGGCAGCGGGGGGGCTCATGGATGAGCAGTTCTTC. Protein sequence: CASSLVAAGGLMDEQFF.

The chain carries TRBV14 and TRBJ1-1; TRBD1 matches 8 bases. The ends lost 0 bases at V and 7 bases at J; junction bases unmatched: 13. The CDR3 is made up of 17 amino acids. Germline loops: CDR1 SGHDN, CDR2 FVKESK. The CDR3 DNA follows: TGTGCCAGCAGCCAAGATCGGCGCAGGGGGCGGAGGGGTGAAGCTTTCTTT. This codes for CASSQDRRRGRRGEAFF.

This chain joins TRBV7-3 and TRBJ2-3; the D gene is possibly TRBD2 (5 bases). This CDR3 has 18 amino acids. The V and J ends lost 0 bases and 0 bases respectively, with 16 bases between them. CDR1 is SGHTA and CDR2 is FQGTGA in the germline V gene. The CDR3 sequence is CASSLTGRLGASTDTQYF. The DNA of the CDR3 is TGTGCCAGCAGCTTAACTGGCCGCCTGGGAGCGAGCACAGATACGCAGTATTTT.

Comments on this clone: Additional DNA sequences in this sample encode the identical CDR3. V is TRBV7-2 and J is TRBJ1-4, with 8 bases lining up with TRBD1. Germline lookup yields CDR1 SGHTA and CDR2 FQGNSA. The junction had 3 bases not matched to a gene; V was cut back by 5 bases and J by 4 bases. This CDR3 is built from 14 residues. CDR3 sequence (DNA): TGTGCCAGCAGCCCCGACAGGGGTAATGAAAAACTGTTTTTT. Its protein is CASSPDRGNEKLFF.

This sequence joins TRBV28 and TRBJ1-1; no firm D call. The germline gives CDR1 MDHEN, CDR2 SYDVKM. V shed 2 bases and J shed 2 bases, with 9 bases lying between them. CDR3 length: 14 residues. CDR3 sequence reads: CASSLRRTNTEAFF. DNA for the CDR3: TGTGCCAGCAGTTTAAGGCGGACTAACACTGAAGCTTTCTTT. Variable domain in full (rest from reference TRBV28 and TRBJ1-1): DVKVTQSSRYLVKRTGEKVFLECVQDMDHENMFWYRQDPGLGLRLIYFSYDVKMKEKGDIPEGYSVSREKKERFSLILESASTNQTSMYLCASSLRRTNTEAFFGQGTRLTVV.

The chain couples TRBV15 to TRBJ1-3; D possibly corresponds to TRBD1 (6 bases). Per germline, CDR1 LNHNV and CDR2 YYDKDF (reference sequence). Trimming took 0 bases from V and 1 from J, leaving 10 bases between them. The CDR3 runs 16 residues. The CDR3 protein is CATSRDRQGSGNTIYF. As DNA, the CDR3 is TGTGCCACCAGCAGAGATCGGCAGGGGTCTGGAAACACCATATATTTT.

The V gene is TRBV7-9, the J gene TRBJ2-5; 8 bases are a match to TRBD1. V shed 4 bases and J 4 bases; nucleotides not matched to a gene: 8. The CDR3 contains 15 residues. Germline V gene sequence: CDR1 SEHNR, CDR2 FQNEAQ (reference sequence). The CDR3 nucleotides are TGTGCCAGCAGCTACAGGGGGGCCTGGGGAGAGACCCAGTACTTC. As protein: CASSYRGAWGETQYF.

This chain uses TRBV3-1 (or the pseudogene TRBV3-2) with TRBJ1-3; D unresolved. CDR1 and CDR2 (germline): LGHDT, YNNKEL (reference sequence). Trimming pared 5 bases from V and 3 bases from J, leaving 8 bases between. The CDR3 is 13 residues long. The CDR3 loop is CASSAASGNTIYF. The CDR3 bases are TGTGCCAGCAGCGCCGCCAGTGGAAACACCATATATTTT.

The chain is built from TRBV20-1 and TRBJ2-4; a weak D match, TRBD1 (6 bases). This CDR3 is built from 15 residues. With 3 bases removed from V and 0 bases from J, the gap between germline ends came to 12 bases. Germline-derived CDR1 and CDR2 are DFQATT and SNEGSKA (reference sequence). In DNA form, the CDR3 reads TGCAGTGCTAGTACAGGGATGCTAGCCAAAAACATTCAGTACTTC. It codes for CSASTGMLAKNIQYF.